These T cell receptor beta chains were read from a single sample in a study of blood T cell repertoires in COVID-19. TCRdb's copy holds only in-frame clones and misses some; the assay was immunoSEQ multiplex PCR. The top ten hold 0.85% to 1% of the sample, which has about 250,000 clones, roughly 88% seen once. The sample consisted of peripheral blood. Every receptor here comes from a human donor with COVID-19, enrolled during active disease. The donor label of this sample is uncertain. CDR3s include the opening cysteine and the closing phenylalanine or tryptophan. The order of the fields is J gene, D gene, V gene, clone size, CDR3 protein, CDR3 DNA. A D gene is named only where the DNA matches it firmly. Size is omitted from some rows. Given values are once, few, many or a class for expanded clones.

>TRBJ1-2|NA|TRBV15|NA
CATSPGSHYGYTF
TGTGCCACCAGTCCAGGGTCCCACTATGGCTACACCTTC
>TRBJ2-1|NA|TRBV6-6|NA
CASSAGVRFGEQFF
TGTGCCAGCAGTGCAGGTGTTAGGTTCGGCGAGCAGTTCTTC
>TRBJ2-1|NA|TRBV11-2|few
CASSPPFELANEQFF
TGTGCCAGCAGCCCCCCGTTCGAGCTTGCCAATGAGCAGTTCTTC
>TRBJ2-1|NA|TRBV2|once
CASSGSAAGAGEQFF
TGTGCCAGCAGTGGAAGCGCAGCAGGGGCTGGTGAGCAGTTCTTC
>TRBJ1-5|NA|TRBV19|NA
CASSFQTGSNQPQHF
TGTGCCAGTAGTTTCCAGACGGGTAGCAATCAGCCCCAGCATTTT
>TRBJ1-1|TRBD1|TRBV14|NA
CASTPTGAPREAFF
TGTGCCAGCACCCCCACAGGGGCGCCGCGTGAAGCTTTCTTT
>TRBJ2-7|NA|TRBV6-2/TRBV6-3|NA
CASSYPQYEQYF
TGTGCCAGCAGTTACCCACAGTACGAGCAGTACTTC
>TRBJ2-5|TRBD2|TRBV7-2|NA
CASRGIAGGVRETQYF
TGTGCCAGCAGAGGCATAGCGGGGGGGGTTCGAGAGACCCAGTACTTC
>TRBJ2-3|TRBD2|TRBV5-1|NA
CASSLATSGRNTQYF
TGCGCCAGCAGCTTGGCCACTAGCGGGAGGAATACGCAGTATTTT
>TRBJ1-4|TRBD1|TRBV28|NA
CASSGDRGGGRNEKLFF
TGTGCCAGCAGTGGGGACAGAGGAGGGGGAAGGAATGAAAAACTGTTTTTT
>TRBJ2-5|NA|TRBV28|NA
CASSVRKTGQETQYF
TGTGCCAGCAGCGTACGAAAGACAGGCCAAGAGACCCAGTACTTC
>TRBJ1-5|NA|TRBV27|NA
CASRAMEGYQHF
TGTGCCAGCAGAGCCATGGAGGGGTACCAGCATTTT
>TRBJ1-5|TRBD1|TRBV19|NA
CASGDRDYQPQHF
TGTGCCAGTGGGGACAGGGATTATCAGCCCCAGCATTTT
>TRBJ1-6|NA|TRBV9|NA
CASSNSRGIQSNNSPLHF
TGTGCCAGCAGCAATTCTAGGGGAATCCAATCTAATAATTCACCCCTCCACTTT
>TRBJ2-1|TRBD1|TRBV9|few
CASSEQTGTGLYNEQFF
TGTGCCAGCAGCGAGCAAACCGGGACAGGGCTATACAATGAGCAGTTCTTC
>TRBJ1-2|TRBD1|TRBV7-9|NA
CASRPTGGDYGYTF
TGTGCCAGCAGACCCACAGGGGGTGACTATGGCTACACCTTC
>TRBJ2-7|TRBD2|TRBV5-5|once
CASSFAGEVREQYF
TGTGCCAGCAGCTTTGCGGGGGAAGTACGCGAGCAGTACTTC
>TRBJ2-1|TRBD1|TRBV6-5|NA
CASSSLRDRGRDEQFF
TGTGCCAGCAGTTCCCTCCGGGACAGGGGACGCGATGAGCAGTTCTTC
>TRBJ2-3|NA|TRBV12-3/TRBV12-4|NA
CASRYTDTQYF
TGTGCCAGCAGGTACACAGATACGCAGTATTTT
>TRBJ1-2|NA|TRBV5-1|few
CASSSGGPGAETGYTF
TGCGCCAGCAGCTCCGGGGGACCTGGGGCTGAGACTGGCTACACCTTC
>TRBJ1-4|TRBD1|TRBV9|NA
CASSARQGAGEKLFF
TGTGCCAGCAGCGCCCGACAGGGGGCAGGCGAAAAACTGTTTTTT
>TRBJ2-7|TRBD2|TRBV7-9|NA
CASSLRTSGSYEQYF
TGTGCCAGCAGCCTCCGGACTAGCGGGAGCTACGAGCAGTACTTC
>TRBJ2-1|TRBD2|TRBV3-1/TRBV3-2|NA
CASSEGLAAYNEQFF
TGTGCCAGCAGCGAGGGACTAGCGGCCTACAATGAGCAGTTCTTC
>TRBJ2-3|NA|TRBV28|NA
CASSLGATDTQYF
TGTGCCAGCAGTTTAGGAGCGACAGATACGCAGTATTTT
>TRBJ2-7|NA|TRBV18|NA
CASSPGEGGAYEQYF
TGTGCCAGCTCACCCGGGGAAGGGGGAGCCTACGAGCAGTACTTC
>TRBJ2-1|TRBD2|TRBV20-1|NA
CSASGWTSGSYNEQFF
TGCAGTGCTAGTGGGTGGACTAGCGGGAGTTACAATGAGCAGTTCTTC
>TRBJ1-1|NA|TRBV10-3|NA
CAISESTGTEKAFF
TGTGCCATCAGTGAGTCGACAGGTACGGAAAAAGCTTTCTTT
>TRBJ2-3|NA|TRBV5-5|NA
CASSLTSWIEDTQYF
TGTGCCAGCAGCTTGACTAGCTGGATAGAGGATACGCAGTATTTT
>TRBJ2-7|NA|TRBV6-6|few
CASRGAASYEQYF
TGTGCCAGCAGAGGGGCGGCATCCTACGAGCAGTACTTC
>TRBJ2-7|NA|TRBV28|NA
CASSRMVGGEQYF
TGTGCCAGCAGTCGCATGGTGGGGGGCGAGCAGTACTTC
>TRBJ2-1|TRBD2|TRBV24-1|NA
CATSDAGLAGRNEQFF
TGTGCCACCAGTGATGCCGGACTAGCGGGGAGGAATGAGCAGTTCTTC
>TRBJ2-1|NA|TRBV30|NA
CAWSVGSSYNEQFF
TGTGCCTGGAGTGTTGGCAGCTCCTACAATGAGCAGTTCTTC
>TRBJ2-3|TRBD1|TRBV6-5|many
CASSGQVSTDTQYF
TGTGCCAGCTCCGGACAGGTTAGCACAGATACGCAGTATTTT
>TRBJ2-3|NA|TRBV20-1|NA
CSASPGLQNTDTQYF
TGCAGTGCTAGTCCCGGACTACAAAATACAGATACGCAGTATTTT
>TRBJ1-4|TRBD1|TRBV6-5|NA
CASSFDRVREIF
TGTGCCAGCAGTTTTGACAGGGTGAGAGAAATTTTT
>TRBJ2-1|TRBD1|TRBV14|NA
CASSQVTGGPYYNEQFF
TGTGCCAGCAGCCAAGTAACAGGGGGCCCCTACTACAATGAGCAGTTCTTC
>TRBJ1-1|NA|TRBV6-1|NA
CASSEAGSLTEAFF
TGTGCCAGCAGTGAAGCGGGGAGTTTGACTGAAGCTTTCTTT
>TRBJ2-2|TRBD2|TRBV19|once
CASTPLSGRAGGELFF
TGTGCCAGTACCCCCCTTAGCGGGAGGGCCGGCGGGGAGCTGTTTTTT
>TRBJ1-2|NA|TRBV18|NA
CASSVQGGGYTF
TGTGCCAGCTCTGTCCAGGGCGGAGGCTACACCTTC
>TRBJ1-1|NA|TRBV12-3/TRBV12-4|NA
CASSLQGNTEAFF
TGTGCCAGCAGTTTACAGGGGAACACTGAAGCTTTCTTT
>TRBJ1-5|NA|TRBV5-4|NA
CASSLGANQPQHF
TGTGCCAGCAGCTTGGGGGCTAATCAGCCCCAGCATTTT
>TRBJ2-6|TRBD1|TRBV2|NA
CASRRTGVADVLTF
TGTGCCAGCAGGCGGACAGGGGTTGCCGACGTCCTGACTTTC
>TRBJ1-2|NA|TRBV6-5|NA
CASSSPGHSYGYTF
TGTGCCAGCAGTTCCCCGGGACATTCTTATGGCTACACCTTC
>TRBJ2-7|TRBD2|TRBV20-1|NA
CSAGGGSLYEQYF
TGCAGTGCTGGTGGCGGGAGCTTATACGAGCAGTACTTC
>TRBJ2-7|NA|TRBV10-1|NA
CASSLNPRDTSSYEQYF
TGCGCCAGCAGTCTGAACCCCCGGGACACCTCATCCTACGAGCAGTACTTC
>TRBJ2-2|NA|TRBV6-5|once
CASGRGDTGELFF
TGTGCCAGCGGCAGGGGGGACACCGGGGAGCTGTTTTTT
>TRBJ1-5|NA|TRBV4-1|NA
CASSPLGGSQPQHF
TGCGCCAGCAGCCCTCTGGGAGGGAGCCAGCCCCAGCATTTT
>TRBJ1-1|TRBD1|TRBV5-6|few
CASSLVTGGTEAFF
TGTGCCAGCAGCTTGGTTACAGGGGGCACTGAAGCTTTCTTT
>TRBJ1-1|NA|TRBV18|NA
CASSPSAGRGAEAFF
TGTGCCAGCTCACCGTCGGCAGGCCGGGGGGCTGAAGCTTTCTTT
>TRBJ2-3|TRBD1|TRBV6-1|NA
CASSESVQGAKDTQYF
TGTGCCAGCAGTGAATCGGTCCAGGGGGCCAAAGATACGCAGTATTTT
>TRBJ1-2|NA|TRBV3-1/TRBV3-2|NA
CASSQDTGGYTF
TGTGCCAGCAGCCAAGATACCGGTGGCTACACCTTC